This entry is about one T cell receptor (beta chain). TCRdb recomputed calls from the 5' RACE reads with MiXCR, one row per CDR3 protein. The table shows some 130,000 distinct CDR3 sequences, with around 6.3% occurring only once. The CDR3 has 15 amino acids. The ends were cut back, 3 bases at V and 0 bases at J, with 11 bases in the middle. The sample belongs to a study of T-cell memory formation after mild COVID-19. The specimen was PBMCs or a T cell subset sorted from them (not recorded which). The J gene is TRBJ1-2, the V gene TRBV12-3 or TRBV12-4; D is unresolved. The sequence derives from an adult woman who had mild COVID-19 (a few samples of this study predate the infection). Cell type and time point are not known. CDR3 nucleotide sequence: TGTGCCAGCAGTTTGAGGCAGTATACTAACTATGGCTACACCTTC. This gives the protein CASSLRQYTNYGYTF.